This entry is about one TCR beta chain. The sample originates from a study of blood T cell repertoires in COVID-19. Study overall: The samples span acute and convalescent COVID-19 from the United States, Italy and Spain. The analysed material was cDNA or gDNA that came from T cells, B-cell-depleted T cells, or PBMCs.

As processed by the authors: Reference gene primer amplification yielded estimated nucleated cell counts. TCRdb's table, derived via immunoSEQ multiplex PCR, lists solely in-frame clones and lacks some. That table furnishes V, J and clone size, whereas the DNA furnished D and trimming. The sample comprises 220,000 or so clones, 65% to 85% of which are singletons, and 3% rests with the top ten. The specimen was peripheral blood. This receptor was taken from a woman under 40 who had recovered from COVID-19.

DNA for the CDR3: TGTGCCAGCAGCCGAATAGGACTAGCGGGGGGCGAAGAGACCCAGTACTTC. It specifies CASSRIGLAGGEETQYF. This rearrangement joins TRBV2 to TRBJ2-5, with 14 nucleotides matching TRBD2. The CDR3 consists of 17 residues. CDR1 is SNHLY and CDR2 is FYNNEI in the germline V gene. J gave up 3 bases and V 6 bases, and 9 bases lay outside the gene matches.